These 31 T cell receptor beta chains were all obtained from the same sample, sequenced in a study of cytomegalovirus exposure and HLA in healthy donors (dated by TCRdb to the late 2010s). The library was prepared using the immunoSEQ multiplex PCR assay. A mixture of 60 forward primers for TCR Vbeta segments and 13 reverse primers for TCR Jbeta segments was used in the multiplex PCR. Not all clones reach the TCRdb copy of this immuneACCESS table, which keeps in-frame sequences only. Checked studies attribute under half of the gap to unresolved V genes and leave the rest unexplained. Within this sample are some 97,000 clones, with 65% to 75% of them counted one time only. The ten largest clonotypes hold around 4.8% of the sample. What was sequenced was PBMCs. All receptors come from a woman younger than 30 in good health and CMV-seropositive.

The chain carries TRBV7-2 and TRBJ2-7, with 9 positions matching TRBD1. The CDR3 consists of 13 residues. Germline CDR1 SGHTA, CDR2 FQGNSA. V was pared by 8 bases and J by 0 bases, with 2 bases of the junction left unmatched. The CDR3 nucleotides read TGTGCCAGCTCGGACAGGGGCTCCTACGAGCAGTACTTC. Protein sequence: CASSDRGSYEQYF. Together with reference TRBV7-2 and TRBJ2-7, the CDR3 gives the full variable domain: GAGVSQSPSNKVTEKGKDVELRCDPISGHTALYWYRQSLGQGLEFLIYFQGNSAPDKSGLPSDRFSAERTGGSVSTLTIQRTQQEDSAVYLCASSDRGSYEQYFGPGTRLTVT.

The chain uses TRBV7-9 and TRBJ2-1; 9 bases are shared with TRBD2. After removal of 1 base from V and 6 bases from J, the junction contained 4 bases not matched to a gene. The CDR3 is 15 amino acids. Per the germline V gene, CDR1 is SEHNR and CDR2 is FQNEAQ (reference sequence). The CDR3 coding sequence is TGTGCCAGCAGCTTAGTACTAGCGGGCTCCAATGAGCAGTTCTTC. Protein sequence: CASSLVLAGSNEQFF.

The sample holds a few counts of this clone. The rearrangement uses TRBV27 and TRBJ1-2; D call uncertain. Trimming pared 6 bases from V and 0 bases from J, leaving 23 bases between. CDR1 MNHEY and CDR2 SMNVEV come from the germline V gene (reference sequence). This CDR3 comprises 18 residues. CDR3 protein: CASSQLAASGYANYGYTF. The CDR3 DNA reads TGTGCCAGCAGCCAATTAGCGGCTTCAGGTTACGCTAACTATGGCTACACCTTC.

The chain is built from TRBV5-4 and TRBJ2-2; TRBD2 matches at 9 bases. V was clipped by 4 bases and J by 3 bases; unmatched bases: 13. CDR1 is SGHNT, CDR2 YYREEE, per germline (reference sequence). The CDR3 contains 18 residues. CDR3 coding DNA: TGTGCCAGCAGCCCCGAAACCAGTGTAGCGGGAGACACCGGGGAGCTGTTTTTT. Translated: CASSPETSVAGDTGELFF.

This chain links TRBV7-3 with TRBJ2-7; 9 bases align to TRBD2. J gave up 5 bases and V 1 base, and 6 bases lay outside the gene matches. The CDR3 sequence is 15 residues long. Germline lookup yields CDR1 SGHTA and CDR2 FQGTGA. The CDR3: CASSLRPGLAHEQYF. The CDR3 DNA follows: TGTGCCAGCAGCTTAAGGCCGGGACTAGCACACGAGCAGTACTTC.

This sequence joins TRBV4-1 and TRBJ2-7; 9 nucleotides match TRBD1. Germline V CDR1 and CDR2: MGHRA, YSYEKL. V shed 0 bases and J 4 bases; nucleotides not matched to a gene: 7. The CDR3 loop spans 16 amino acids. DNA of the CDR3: TGCGCCAGCAGCCAAGATGTTCGGGACAGGGTGTACGAGCAGTACTTC. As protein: CASSQDVRDRVYEQYF.

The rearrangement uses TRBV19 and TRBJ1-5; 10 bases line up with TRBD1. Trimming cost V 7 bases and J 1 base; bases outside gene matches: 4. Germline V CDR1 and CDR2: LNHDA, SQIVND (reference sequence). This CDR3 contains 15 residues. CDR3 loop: CASKTTGGSNQPQHF. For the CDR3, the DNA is TGTGCCAGTAAAACGACAGGGGGCAGCAATCAGCCCCAGCATTTT.

The CDR3 bases are TGTGCCAGCACCCTAGCTAGCGGGAGGCGAACGTACGAGCAGTACTTC. Translated: CASTLASGRRTYEQYF. This chain joins TRBV7-8 and TRBJ2-7; the match to TRBD2 covers 11 bases. The V gene end was trimmed by 7 bases and the J gene end by 4 bases; junction bases not matched to a gene: 12. Germline CDR1 is SGHVS and CDR2 is FQNEAQ. This CDR3 contains 16 residues. The complete variable domain, with remaining parts taken from reference TRBV7-8 and TRBJ2-7, reads GAGVSQSPRYKVAKRGQDVALRCDPISGHVSLFWYQQALGQGPEFLTYFQNEAQLDKSGLPSDRFFAERPEGSVSTLKIQRTQQEDSAVYLCASTLASGRRTYEQYFGPGTRLTVT.

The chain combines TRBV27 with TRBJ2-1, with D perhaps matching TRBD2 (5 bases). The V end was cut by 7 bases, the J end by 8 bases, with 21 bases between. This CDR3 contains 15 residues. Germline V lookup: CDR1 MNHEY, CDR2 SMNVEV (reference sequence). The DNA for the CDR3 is TGTGCCAGCACACCTCTAGCAGGCGGATGGGATGAGCAGTTCTTC. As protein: CASTPLAGGWDEQFF.

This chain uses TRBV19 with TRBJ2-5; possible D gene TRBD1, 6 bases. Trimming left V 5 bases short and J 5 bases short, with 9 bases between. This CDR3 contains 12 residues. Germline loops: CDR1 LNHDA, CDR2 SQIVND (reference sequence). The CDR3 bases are TGTGCCAGTAGTGGACAGTACGAGACCCAGTACTTC. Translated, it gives CASSGQYETQYF.

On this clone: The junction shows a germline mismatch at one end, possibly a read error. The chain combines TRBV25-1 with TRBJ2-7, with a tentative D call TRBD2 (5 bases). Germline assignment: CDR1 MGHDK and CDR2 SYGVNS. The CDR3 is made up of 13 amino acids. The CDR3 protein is CASSEISSGSLNF. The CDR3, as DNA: TGTGCCAGCAGTGAGATATCCTCGGGGTCATTGAACTTC.

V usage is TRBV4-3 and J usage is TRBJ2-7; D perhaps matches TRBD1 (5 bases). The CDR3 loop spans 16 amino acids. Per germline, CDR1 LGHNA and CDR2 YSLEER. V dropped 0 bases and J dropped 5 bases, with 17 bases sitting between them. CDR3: CASSQESRVPGNEQYF. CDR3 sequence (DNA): TGCGCCAGCAGCCAAGAATCCAGGGTGCCTGGGAACGAGCAGTACTTC.

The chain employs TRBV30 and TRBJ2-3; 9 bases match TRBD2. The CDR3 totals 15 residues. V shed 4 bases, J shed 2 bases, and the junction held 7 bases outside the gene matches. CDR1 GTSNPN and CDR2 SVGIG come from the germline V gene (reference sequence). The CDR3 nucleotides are TGTGCCTGGACGCGATCTAGCGGGGTCACAGATACGCAGTATTTT. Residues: CAWTRSSGVTDTQYF.

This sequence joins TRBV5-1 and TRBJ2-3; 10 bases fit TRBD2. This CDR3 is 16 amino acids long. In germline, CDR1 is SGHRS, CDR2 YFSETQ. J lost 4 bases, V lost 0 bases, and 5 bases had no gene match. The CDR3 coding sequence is TGCGCCAGCAGCTTGGGGCTAGCGGGAGTGCCAGATACGCAGTATTTT. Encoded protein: CASSLGLAGVPDTQYF.

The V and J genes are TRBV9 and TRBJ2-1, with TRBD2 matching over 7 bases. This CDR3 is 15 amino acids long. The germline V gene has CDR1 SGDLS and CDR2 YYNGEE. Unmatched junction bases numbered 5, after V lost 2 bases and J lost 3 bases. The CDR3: CASSVSGRNYNEQFF. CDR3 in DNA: TGTGCCAGCAGCGTTAGCGGGCGGAACTACAATGAGCAGTTCTTC. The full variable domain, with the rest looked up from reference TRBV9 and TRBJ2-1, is DSGVTQTPKHLITATGQRVTLRCSPRSGDLSVYWYQQSLDQGLQFLIQYYNGEERAKGNILERFSAQQFPDLHSELNLSSLELGDSALYFCASSVSGRNYNEQFFGPGTRLTVL.

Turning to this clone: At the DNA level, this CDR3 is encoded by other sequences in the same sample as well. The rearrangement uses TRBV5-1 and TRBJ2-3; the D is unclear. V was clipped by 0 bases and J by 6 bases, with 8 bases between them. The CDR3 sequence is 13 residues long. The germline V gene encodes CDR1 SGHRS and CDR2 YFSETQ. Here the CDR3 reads CASSLDYPDTQYF. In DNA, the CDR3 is TGCGCCAGCAGCTTGGACTACCCGGATACGCAGTATTTT.

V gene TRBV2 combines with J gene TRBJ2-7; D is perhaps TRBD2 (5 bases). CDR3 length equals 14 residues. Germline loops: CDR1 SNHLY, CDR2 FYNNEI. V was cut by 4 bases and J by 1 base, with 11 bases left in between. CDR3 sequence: CASSAQAESYEQYF. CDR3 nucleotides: TGTGCCAGCAGTGCCCAAGCGGAATCCTACGAGCAGTACTTC.

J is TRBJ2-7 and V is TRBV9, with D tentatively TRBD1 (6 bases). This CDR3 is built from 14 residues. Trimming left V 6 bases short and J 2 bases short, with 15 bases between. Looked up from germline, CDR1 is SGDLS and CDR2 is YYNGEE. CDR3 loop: CASTQGDNTYEQYF. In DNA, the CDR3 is TGTGCCAGCACCCAAGGGGACAACACCTACGAGCAGTACTTC.

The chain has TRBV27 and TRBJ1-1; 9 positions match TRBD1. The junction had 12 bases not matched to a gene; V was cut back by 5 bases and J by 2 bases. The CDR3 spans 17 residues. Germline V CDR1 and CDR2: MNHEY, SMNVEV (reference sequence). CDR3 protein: CASSLQGAGIGNTEAFF. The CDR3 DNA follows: TGTGCCAGCAGTCTACAGGGGGCAGGGATCGGAAACACTGAAGCTTTCTTT.

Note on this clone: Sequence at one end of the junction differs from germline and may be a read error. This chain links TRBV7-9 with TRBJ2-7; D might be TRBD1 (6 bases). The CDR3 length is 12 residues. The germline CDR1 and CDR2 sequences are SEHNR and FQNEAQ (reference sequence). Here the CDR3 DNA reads TGTTCCAGCAGCCACAGGGACTACGAGCAGTACTTC. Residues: CSSSHRDYEQYF.

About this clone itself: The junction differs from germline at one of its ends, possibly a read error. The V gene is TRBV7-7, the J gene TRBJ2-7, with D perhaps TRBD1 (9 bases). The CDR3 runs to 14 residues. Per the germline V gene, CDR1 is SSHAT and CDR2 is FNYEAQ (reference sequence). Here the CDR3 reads CASSLAGQGHEQYF. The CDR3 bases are TGTGCTAGCAGCTTAGCGGGACAGGGCCACGAGCAGTACTTC. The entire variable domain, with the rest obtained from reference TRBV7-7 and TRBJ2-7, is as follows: GAGVSQSPRYKVTKRGQDVTLRCDPISSHATLYWYQQALGQGPEFLTYFNYEAQPDKSGLPSDRFSAERPEGSISTLTIQRTEQRDSAMYRCASSLAGQGHEQYFGPGTRLTVT.

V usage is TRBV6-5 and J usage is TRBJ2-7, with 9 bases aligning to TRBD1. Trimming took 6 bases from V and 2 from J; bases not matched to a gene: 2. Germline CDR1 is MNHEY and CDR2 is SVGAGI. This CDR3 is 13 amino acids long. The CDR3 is CASRRQGAYEQYF. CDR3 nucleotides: TGTGCCAGCAGAAGACAGGGGGCCTACGAGCAGTACTTC.

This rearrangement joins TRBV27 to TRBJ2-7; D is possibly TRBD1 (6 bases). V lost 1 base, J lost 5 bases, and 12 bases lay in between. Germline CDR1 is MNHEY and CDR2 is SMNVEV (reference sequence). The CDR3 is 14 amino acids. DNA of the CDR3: TGTGCCAGCAGTTTATTGGACAGTGGAAACGAGCAGTACTTC. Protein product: CASSLLDSGNEQYF.

CDR3 nucleotide sequence: TGTGCCAGCAGCCCGGGAGGGGGTGTCACCTACGAGCAGTACTTC. Its translation: CASSPGGGVTYEQYF. The rearrangement joins TRBV7-2 to TRBJ2-7; 8 nucleotides line up with TRBD2. This CDR3 has 15 residues. Germline V lookup: CDR1 SGHTA, CDR2 FQGNSA. Trimming took 5 bases from V and 2 from J; bases not matched to a gene: 8.

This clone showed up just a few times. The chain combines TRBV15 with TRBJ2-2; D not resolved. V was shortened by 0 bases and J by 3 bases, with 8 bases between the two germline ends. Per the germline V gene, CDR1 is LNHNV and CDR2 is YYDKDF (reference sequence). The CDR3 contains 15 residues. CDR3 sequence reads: CATSRDPGYTGELFF. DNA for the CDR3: TGTGCCACCAGCAGAGATCCCGGGTACACCGGGGAGCTGTTTTTT.

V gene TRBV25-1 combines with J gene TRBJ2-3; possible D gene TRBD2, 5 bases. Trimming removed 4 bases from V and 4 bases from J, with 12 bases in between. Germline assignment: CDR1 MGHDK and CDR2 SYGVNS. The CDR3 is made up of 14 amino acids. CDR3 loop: CASSGLLNADTQYF. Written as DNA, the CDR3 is TGTGCCAGCAGTGGACTACTAAACGCAGATACGCAGTATTTT.

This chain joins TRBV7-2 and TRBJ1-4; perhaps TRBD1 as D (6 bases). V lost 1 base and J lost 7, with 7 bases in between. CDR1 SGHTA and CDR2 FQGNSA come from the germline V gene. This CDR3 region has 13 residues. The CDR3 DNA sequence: TGTGCCAGCAGCTTAGGAGGGGGTGAAAAACTGTTTTTT. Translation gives CASSLGGGEKLFF.

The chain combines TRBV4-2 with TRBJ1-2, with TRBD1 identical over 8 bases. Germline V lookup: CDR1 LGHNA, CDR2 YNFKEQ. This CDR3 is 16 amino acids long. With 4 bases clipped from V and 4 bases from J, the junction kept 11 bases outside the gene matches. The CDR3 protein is CASSPGQGGPLYGYTF. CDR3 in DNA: TGTGCCAGCAGCCCCGGACAGGGCGGCCCCCTCTATGGCTACACCTTC.

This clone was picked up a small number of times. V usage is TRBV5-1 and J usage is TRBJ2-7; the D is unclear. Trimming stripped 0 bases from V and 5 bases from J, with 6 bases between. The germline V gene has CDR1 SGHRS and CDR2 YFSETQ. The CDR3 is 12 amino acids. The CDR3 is CASSLGAHEQYF. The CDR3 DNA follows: TGCGCCAGCAGCTTGGGGGCCCACGAGCAGTACTTC.

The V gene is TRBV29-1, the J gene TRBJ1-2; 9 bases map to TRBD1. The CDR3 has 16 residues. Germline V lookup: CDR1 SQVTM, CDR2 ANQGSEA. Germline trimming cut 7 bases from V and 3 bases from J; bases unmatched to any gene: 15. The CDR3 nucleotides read TGCAGCGCTTACCCGGGACAGGGAGGAAGCGACTATGGCTACACCTTC. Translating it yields CSAYPGQGGSDYGYTF.

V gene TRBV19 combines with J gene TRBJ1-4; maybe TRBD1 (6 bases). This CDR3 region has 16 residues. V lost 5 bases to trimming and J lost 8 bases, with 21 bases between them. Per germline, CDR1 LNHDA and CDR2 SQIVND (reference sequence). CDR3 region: CASSLHRARRGEKLFF. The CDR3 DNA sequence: TGTGCCAGTAGTCTACACAGGGCGCGAAGAGGGGAAAAACTGTTTTTT.